The TCR beta chain under discussion was sequenced for a study of blood T cell repertoires in COVID-19. The V gene end was trimmed by 5 bases and the J gene end by 3 bases; junction bases not matched to a gene: 8. This CDR3 spans 16 amino acids. Germline V gene data show CDR1 as SGHTA and CDR2 as FQGTGA. Generated by immunoSEQ multiplex PCR, the TCRdb table keeps only in-frame clones and is missing some. The sample gives about 230,000 clones, 83% of which show up once; less than 7.5% is in the top ten. Sequencing used peripheral blood. The sequence was collected from a woman aged 50 to 60 with acute or convalescent COVID-19. The V call is TRBV7-3, the J call TRBJ2-2, with 8 positions matching TRBD2. The CDR3 bases are TGTGCCAGCAGCCCCTCCGCGGGGGGTTACACCGGGGAGCTGTTTTTT. This gives the protein CASSPSAGGYTGELFF.